The clone carrying this T cell receptor beta chain was recorded a few times. The antigen remains unidentified. The sample comes from a study of CD8+ T cells in alopecia areata. On the study more broadly: Oral tofacitinib (5 to 10 mg twice daily) was administered to treated patients. Study results and caveats: Lesional tissue from the scalp (especially in alopecia totalis/universalis) showed higher clonality than normal scalp. Against the mouse data, patients shared TCRs less clearly, possibly for HLA reasons.

Germline CDR1 is SGHVS and CDR2 is FNYEAQ. CDR3 length: 16 residues. V was pared by 5 bases and J by 1 base, with 7 bases of the junction left unmatched. Sequencing relied on a cDNA template that was reverse transcribed from extracted RNA. Generated by immunoSEQ multiplex PCR, the TCRdb table keeps only in-frame clones and is missing some. The repertoire holds roughly 220,000 clones, with around 65% as singletons. Documented treatment: oral pan-JAK inhibitor, 5-10 mg twice daily. The source of this sequence is a human donor with alopecia areata. The sample in question was CD4+ T cells sorted from blood, obtained between weeks 43 and 45, from a patient treated with tofacitinib. The V and J genes are TRBV7-6 and TRBJ2-1; the match to TRBD2 covers 8 bases. The CDR3 DNA sequence: TGTGCCAGCAGCACACCCGGGACTAGATCCTACAATGAGCAGTTCTTC. Protein product: CASSTPGTRSYNEQFF.